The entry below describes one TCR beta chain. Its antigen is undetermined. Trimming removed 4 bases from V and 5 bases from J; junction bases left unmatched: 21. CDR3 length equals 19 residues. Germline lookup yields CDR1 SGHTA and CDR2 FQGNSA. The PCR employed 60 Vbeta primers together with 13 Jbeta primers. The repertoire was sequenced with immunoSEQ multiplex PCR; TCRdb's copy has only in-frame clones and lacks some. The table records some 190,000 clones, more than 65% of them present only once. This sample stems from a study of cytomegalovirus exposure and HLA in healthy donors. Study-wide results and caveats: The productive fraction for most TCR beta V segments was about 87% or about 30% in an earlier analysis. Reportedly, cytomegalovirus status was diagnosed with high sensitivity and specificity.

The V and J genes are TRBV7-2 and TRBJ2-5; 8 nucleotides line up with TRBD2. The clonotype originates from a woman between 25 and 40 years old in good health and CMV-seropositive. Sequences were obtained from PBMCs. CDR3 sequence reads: CASSSLVGSGGLWGETQYF. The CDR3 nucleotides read TGTGCCAGCAGCTCCCTAGTGGGGAGCGGGGGTCTCTGGGGGGAGACCCAGTACTTC.